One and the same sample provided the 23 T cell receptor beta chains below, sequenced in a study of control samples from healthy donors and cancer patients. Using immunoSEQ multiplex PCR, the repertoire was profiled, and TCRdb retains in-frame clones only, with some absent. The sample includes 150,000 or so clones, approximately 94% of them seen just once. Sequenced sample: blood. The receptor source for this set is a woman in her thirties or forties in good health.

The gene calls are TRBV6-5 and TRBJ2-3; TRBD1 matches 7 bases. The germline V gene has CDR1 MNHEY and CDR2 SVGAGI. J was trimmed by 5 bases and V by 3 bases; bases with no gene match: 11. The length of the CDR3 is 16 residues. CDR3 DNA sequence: TGTGCCAGCAGTTATGACAGGGCCAAGGCACAAGATACGCAGTATTTT. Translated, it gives CASSYDRAKAQDTQYF.

The CDR3 nucleotides are TGTGCCAGCAGCCCAGCCGGGACTAGCGGCACAGATACGCAGTATTTT. This codes for CASSPAGTSGTDTQYF. The rearrangement links TRBV7-2 to TRBJ2-3; the match to TRBD2 covers 10 bases. The germline gives CDR1 SGHTA, CDR2 FQGNSA. The CDR3 consists of 16 residues. J lost 1 base, V lost 5 bases, and 6 bases had no gene match.

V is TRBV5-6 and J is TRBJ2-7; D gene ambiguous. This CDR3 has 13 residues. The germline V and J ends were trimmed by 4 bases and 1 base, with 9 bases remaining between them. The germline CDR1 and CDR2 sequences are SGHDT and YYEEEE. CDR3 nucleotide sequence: TGTGCCAGCAGCCCCCGACGGTCCTACGAGCAGTACTTC. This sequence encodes CASSPRRSYEQYF. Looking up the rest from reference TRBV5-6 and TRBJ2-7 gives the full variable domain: DAGVTQSPTHLIKTRGQQVTLRCSPKSGHDTVSWYQQALGQGPQFIFQYYEEEERQRGNFPDRFSGHQFPNYSSELNVNALLLGDSALYLCASSPRRSYEQYFGPGTRLTVT.

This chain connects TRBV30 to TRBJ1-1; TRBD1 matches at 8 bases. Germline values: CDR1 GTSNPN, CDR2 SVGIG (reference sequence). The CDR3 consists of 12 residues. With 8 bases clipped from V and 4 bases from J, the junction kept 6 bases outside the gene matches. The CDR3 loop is CALSTGATEAFF. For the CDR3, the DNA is TGTGCCCTGTCGACAGGGGCCACTGAAGCTTTCTTT.

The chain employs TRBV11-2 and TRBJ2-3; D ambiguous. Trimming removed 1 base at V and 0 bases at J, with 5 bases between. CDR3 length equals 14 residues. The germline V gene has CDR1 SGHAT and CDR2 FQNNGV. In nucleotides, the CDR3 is TGTGCCAGCAGCTTAGGGACGAGCACAGATACGCAGTATTTT. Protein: CASSLGTSTDTQYF. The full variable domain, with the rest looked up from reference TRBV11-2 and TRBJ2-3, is EAGVAQSPRYKIIEKRQSVAFWCNPISGHATLYWYQQILGQGPKLLIQFQNNGVVDDSQLPKDRFSAERLKGVDSTLKIQPAKLEDSAVYLCASSLGTSTDTQYFGPGTRLTVL.

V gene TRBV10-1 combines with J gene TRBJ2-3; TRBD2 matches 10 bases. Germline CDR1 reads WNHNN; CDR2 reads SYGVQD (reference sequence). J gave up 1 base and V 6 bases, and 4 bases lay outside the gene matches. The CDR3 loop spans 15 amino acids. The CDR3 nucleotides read TGCGCCAGCAGCATAGCGGGAGGCCGCACAGATACGCAGTATTTT. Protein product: CASSIAGGRTDTQYF.

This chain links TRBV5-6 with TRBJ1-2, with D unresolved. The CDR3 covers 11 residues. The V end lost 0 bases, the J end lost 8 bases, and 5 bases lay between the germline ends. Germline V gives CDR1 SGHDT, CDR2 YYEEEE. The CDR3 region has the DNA TGTGCCAGCAGCTTGGCGAGAGGCTACACCTTC. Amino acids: CASSLARGYTF.

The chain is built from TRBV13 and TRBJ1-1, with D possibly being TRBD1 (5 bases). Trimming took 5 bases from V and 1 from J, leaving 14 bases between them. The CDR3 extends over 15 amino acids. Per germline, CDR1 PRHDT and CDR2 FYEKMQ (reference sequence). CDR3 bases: TGTGCCAGCAGCCAAAGAGGCAGGGCGAACACTGAAGCTTTCTTT. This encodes CASSQRGRANTEAFF.

The chain's CDR3 is CASSLVSSGGAWTDTQYF. The CDR3 bases are TGTGCCAGCAGCTTAGTCTCTAGCGGGGGGGCTTGGACAGATACGCAGTATTTT. This chain connects TRBV13 to TRBJ2-3, with 12 bases aligning to TRBD2. J lost 3 bases, V lost 1 base, and 8 bases had no gene match. CDR3 length: 18 residues. Per germline, CDR1 PRHDT and CDR2 FYEKMQ (reference sequence).

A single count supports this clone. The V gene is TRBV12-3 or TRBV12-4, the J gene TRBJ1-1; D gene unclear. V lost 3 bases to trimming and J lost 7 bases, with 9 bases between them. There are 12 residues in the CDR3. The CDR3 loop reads CASSFLLGEAFF. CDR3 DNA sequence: TGTGCCAGCAGTTTCCTTCTCGGTGAAGCTTTCTTT.

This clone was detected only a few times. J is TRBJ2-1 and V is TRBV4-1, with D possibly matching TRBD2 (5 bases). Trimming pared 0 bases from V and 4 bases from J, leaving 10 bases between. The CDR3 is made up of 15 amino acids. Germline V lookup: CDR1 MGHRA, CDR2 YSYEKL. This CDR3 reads CASSQDSQRYNEQFF. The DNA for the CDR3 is TGCGCCAGCAGCCAAGATTCCCAGCGGTACAATGAGCAGTTCTTC.

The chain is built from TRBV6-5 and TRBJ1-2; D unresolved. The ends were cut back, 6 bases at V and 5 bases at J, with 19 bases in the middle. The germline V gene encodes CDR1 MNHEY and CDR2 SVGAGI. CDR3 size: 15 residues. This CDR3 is CASRGLGQDLYGYTF. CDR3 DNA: TGTGCCAGCAGGGGGTTAGGGCAGGACCTTTATGGCTACACCTTC.

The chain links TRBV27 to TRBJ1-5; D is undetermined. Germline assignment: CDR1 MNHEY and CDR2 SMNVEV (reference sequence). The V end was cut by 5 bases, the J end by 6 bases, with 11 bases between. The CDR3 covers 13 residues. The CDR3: CASSLRETQPQHF. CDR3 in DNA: TGTGCCAGCAGTCTCCGGGAAACTCAGCCCCAGCATTTT.

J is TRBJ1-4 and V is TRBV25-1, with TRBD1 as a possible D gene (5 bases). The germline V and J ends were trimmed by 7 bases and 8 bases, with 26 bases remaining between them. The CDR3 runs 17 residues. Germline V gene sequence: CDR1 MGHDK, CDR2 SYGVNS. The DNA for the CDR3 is TGTGCCAGCATGTCTGGCCTTGACCGGGGCTTGGGGGAAAAACTGTTTTTT. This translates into CASMSGLDRGLGEKLFF.

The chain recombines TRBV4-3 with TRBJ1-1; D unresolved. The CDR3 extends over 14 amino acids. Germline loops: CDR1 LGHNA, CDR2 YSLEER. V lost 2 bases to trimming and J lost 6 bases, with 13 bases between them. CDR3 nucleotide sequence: TGCGCCAGCAGCCAAACGGGGAGGCCGGCTGAAGCTTTCTTT. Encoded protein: CASSQTGRPAEAFF.

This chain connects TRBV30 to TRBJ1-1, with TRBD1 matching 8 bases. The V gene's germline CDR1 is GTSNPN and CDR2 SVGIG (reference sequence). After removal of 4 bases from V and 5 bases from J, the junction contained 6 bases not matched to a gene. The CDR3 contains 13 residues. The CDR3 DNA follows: TGTGCCTGGATAAGGACAGGGTGGACTGAAGCTTTCTTT. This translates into CAWIRTGWTEAFF.

DNA for the CDR3: TGTGCCATCAGAGGTACCGGGACAGGGAACCCCTACGAGCAGTACTTC. Residues: CAIRGTGTGNPYEQYF. This chain links TRBV10-3 with TRBJ2-7; 9 nucleotides align to TRBD1. The CDR3 is 16 residues long. Per the germline V gene, CDR1 is ENHRY and CDR2 is SYGVKD. The J segment lost 2 bases and the V segment lost 6 bases, leaving 11 bases of the junction unmatched.

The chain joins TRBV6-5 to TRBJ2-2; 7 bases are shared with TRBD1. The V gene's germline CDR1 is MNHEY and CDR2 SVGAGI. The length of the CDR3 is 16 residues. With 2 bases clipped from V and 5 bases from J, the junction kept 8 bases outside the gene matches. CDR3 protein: CASSYKGGKGTGELFF. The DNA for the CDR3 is TGTGCCAGCAGTTACAAAGGGGGCAAAGGGACCGGGGAGCTGTTTTTT.

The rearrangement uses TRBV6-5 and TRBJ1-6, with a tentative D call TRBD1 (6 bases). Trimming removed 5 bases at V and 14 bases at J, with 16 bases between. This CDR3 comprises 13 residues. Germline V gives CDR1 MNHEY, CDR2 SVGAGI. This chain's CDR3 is CASSRDTLGSLHF. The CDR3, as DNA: TGTGCCAGCAGTCGGGACACCCTGGGGTCCCTCCACTTT.

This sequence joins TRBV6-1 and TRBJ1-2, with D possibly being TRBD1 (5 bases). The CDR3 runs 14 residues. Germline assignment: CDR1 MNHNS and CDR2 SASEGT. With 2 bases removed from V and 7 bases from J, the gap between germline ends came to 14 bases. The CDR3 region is CASSEQGREFGYTF. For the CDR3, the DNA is TGTGCCAGCAGTGAACAGGGTAGGGAGTTTGGCTACACCTTC.

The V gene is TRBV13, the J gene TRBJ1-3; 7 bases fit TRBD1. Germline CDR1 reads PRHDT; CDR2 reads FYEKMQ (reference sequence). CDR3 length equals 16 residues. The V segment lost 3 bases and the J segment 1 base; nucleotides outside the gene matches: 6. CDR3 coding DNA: TGTGCCAGCAGCTTTGGGGACAGATTATCTGGAAACACCATATATTTT. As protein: CASSFGDRLSGNTIYF.

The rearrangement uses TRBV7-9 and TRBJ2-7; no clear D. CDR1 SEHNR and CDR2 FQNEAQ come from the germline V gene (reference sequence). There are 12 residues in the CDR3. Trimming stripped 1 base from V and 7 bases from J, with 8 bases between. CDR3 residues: CASSLESGEQYF. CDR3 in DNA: TGTGCCAGCAGCTTAGAAAGTGGGGAGCAGTACTTC.

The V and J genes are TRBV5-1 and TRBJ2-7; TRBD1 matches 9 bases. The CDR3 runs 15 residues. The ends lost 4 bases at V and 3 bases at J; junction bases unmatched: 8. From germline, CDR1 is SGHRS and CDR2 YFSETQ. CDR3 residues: CASSPAGTGIYEQYF. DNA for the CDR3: TGCGCCAGCAGCCCTGCCGGGACAGGGATCTACGAGCAGTACTTC.